This T cell receptor beta chain was observed in a study of blood T cell repertoires in COVID-19. About the study: Sample material is recorded as cDNA or gDNA derived from T cells, B-cell-depleted T cells, or PBMCs.

V was pared by 0 bases and J by 1 base, with 2 bases of the junction left unmatched. Per the germline V gene, CDR1 is SEHNR and CDR2 is FQNEAQ (reference sequence). This CDR3 has 17 amino acids. Original data processing: Using reference gene primer amplification, nucleated cell counts were estimated. Using immunoSEQ multiplex PCR, the repertoire was profiled, and TCRdb retains in-frame clones only, with some absent. That table is the source of V, J and clone size, and D and trimming were worked out from the DNA. The sample has about 250,000 clones; roughly 80% are singletons. This TCR was recovered from a man older than 75 with acute or convalescent COVID-19. Source material: peripheral blood. This chain joins TRBV7-9 and TRBJ2-2, with 10 bases that match TRBD2. CDR3 sequence reads: CASSLASSGRNTGELFF. The DNA for the CDR3 is TGTGCCAGCAGCTTAGCCTCTAGCGGGAGGAACACCGGGGAGCTGTTTTTT. Drawing the rest from reference TRBV7-9 and TRBJ2-2, the complete variable domain is DTGVSQNPRHKITKRGQNVTFRCDPISEHNRLYWYRQTLGQGPEFLTYFQNEAQLEKSRLLSDRFSAERPKGSFSTLEIQRTEQGDSAMYLCASSLASSGRNTGELFFGEGSRLTVL.